This T cell receptor beta chain was identified during a study of CD8 T cells in Susac syndrome. An input of about 0.45 to 1 ug of RNA was subjected to reverse transcription using random hexamers. With immunoSEQ multiplex PCR, TCR beta CDR3 was amplified across 54 Vbeta and 13 Jbeta. Via MiXCR, TCRdb re-called the immunoSEQ multiplex PCR reads, giving one row per CDR3 protein. The sample includes approximately 190,000 distinct CDR3 sequences, around 93% seen only once; the top ten take about 0.1%. This CDR3 contains 13 residues. The V and J ends lost 10 bases and 7 bases, in that order; junction bases with no gene match: 7. The germline CDR1 and CDR2 sequences are MNHEY and SMNVEV (reference sequence).

The sequenced material came from CD4+ T cells from PBMCs. This TCR derives from a human donor in good health. The chain joins TRBV27 to TRBJ1-6; 7 bases map to TRBD1. The CDR3 is CATKGAWNSPLHF. In nucleotides, the CDR3 is TGTGCCACCAAGGGGGCTTGGAATTCACCCCTCCACTTT.